This T cell receptor beta chain appears in the sequencing data of a study of tumor-infiltrating lymphocytes in localized non-small cell lung cancer. The wider study: Several tumor histologies, both smoking statuses, and some post-neoadjuvant chemotherapy samples were included. From each patient, both tumor and uninvolved lung, non-adjacent to tumor, were sampled. Study outcomes and limitations: T-cell fraction did not differ between immunotypes IM1 and IM2. Different pieces of the same tissue went to different assays, confounding technical variation with intratumor heterogeneity.

The CDR3 spans 13 residues. V lost 6 bases to trimming and J lost 2 bases, with 11 bases between them. Germline V gene data show CDR1 as SGHNT and CDR2 as YYREEE (reference sequence). The sample holds a few counts of this clone. As yet, its antigen is unknown. Generated by immunoSEQ multiplex PCR, the TCRdb table keeps only in-frame clones and is missing some. Of about 12,000 clones in the sample, approximately 80% were seen once. Material for sequencing was lung tumor tissue. This chain uses TRBV5-4 with TRBJ1-2; no clear D gene. This sequence was found in a human donor with non-small cell lung cancer. The CDR3 DNA reads as TGTGCCAGCAAAACTTCCCCCAACTATGGCTACACCTTC. Residues: CASKTSPNYGYTF.